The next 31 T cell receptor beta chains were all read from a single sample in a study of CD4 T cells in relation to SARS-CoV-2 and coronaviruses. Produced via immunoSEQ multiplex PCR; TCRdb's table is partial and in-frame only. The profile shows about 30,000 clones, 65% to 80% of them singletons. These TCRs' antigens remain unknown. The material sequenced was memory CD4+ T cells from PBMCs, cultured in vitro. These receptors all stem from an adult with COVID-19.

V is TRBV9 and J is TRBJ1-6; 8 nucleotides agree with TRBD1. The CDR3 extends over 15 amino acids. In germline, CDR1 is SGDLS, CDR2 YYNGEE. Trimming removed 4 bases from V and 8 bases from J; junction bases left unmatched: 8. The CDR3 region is CASSLLDRGYSPLHF. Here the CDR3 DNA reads TGTGCCAGCAGCCTGTTAGACAGGGGCTATTCACCCCTCCACTTT.

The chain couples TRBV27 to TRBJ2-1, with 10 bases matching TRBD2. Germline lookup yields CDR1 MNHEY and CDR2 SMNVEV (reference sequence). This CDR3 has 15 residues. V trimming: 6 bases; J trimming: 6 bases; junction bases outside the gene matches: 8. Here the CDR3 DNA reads TGTGCCAGCAGGCCCCCCCTAGCGGGAGCCAATGAGCAGTTCTTC. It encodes CASRPPLAGANEQFF.

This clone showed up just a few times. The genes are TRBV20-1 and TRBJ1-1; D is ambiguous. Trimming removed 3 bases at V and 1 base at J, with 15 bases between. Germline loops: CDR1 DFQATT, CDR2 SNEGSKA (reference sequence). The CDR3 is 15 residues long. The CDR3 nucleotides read TGCAGTGCTAGTTTAGCTTTGATTGGGAACACTGAAGCTTTCTTT. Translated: CSASLALIGNTEAFF.

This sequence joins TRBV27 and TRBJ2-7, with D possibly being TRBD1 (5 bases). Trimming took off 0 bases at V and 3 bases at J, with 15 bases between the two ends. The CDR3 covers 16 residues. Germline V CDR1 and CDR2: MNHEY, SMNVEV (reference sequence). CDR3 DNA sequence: TGTGCCAGCAGTTTATCAGGGGATCCCAACCGCTACGAGCAGTACTTC. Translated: CASSLSGDPNRYEQYF.

The CDR3 DNA sequence: TGTGCCTGGAGACTTAGGGGACTAGCGGGTCCCAACGGAGATACGCAGTATTTT. It encodes CAWRLRGLAGPNGDTQYF. V usage is TRBV30 and J usage is TRBJ2-3; the match to TRBD2 covers 12 bases. This CDR3 is built from 18 residues. Germline V CDR1 and CDR2: GTSNPN, SVGIG (reference sequence). The ends lost 3 bases at V and 5 bases at J; junction bases unmatched: 15.

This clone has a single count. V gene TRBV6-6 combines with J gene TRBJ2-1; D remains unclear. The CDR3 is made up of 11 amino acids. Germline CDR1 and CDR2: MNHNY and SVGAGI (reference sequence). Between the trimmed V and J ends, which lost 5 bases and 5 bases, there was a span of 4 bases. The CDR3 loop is CASSGDNEQFF. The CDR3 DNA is TGTGCCAGCAGTGGGGACAATGAGCAGTTCTTC.

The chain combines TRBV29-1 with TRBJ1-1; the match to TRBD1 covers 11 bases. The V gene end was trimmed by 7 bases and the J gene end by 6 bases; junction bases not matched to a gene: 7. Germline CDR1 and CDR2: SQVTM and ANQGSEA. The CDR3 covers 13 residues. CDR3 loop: CSASRTGGAEAFF. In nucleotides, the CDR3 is TGCAGCGCCTCCCGGACAGGGGGCGCTGAAGCTTTCTTT. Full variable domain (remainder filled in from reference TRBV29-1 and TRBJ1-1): SAVISQKPSRDICQRGTSLTIQCQVDSQVTMMFWYRQQPGQSLTLIATANQGSEATYESGFVIDKFPISRPNLTFSTLTVSNMSPEDSSIYLCSASRTGGAEAFFGQGTRLTVV.

In DNA, the CDR3 is TGTGCCAGCAGCTTAGTGGGGTCTAATGAAAAACTGTTTTTT. Translated, it gives CASSLVGSNEKLFF. The gene calls are TRBV5-6 and TRBJ1-4, with D uncertain. CDR3 length equals 14 residues. V gave up 2 bases and J gave up 3 bases, with 8 bases separating them. Per germline, CDR1 SGHDT and CDR2 YYEEEE.

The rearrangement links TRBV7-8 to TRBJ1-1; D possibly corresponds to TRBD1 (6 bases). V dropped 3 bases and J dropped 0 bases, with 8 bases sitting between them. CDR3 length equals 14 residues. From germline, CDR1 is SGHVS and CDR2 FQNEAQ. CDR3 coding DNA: TGTGCCAGCAGCTTCCACAGGGTGAACACTGAAGCTTTCTTT. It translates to CASSFHRVNTEAFF.

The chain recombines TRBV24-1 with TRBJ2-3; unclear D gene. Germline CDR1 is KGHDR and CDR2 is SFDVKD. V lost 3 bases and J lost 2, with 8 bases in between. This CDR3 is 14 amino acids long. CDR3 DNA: TGTGCCACCAGTGATGCTGCGTACACAGATACGCAGTATTTT. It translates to CATSDAAYTDTQYF.

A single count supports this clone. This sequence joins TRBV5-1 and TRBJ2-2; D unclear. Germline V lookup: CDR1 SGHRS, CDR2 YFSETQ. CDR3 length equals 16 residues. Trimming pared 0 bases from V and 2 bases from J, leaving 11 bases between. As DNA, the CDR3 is TGCGCCAGCAGCTTGGCCGGCGGTATTAACACCGGGGAGCTGTTTTTT. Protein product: CASSLAGGINTGELFF.

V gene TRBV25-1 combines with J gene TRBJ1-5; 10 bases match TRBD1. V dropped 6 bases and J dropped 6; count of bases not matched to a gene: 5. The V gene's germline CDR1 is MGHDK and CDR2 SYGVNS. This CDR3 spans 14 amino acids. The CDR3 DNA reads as TGTGCCAGCAGAGGGACAGGGGACGGTCAGCCCCAGCATTTT. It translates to CASRGTGDGQPQHF. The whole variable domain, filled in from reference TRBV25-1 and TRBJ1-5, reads EADIYQTPRYLVIGTGKKITLECSQTMGHDKMYWYQQDPGMELHLIHYSYGVNSTEKGDLSSESTVSRIRTEHFPLTLESARPSHTSQYLCASRGTGDGQPQHFGDGTRLSIL.

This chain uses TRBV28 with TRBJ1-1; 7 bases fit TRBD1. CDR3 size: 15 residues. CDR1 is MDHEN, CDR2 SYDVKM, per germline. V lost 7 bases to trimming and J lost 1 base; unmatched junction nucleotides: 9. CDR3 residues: CASNLPGQRNTEAFF. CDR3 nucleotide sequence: TGTGCCAGCAACCTTCCGGGACAGAGGAACACTGAAGCTTTCTTT.

CDR3 DNA: TGTGCCAGCAGCCGGACAGACGAAAAACTGTTTTTT. The encoded protein is CASSRTDEKLFF. This rearrangement joins TRBV5-4 to TRBJ1-4; D possibly corresponds to TRBD1 (6 bases). This CDR3 has 12 residues. Per germline, CDR1 SGHNT and CDR2 YYREEE (reference sequence). V was clipped by 4 bases and J by 8 bases, with 9 bases between them.

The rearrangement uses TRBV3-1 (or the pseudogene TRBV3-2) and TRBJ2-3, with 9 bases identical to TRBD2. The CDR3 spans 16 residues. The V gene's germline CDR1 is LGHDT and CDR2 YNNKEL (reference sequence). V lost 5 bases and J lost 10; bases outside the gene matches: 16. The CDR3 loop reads CASSVVASGKGVAQYF. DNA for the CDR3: TGTGCCAGCAGCGTGGTGGCTAGCGGGAAAGGGGTCGCGCAGTATTTT.

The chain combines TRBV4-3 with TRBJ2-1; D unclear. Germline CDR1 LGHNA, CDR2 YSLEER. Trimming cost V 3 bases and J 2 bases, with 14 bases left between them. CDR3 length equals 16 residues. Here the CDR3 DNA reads TGCGCCAGCAGCCAGGATCTCTGGCCTCCCTACAATGAGCAGTTCTTC. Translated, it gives CASSQDLWPPYNEQFF.

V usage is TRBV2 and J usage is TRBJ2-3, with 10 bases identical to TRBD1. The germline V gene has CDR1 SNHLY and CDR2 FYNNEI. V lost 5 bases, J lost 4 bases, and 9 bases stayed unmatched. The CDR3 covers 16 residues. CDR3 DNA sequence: TGTGCCAGCAGTCCTGGAAGGACAGGGGGTGCAGATACGCAGTATTTT. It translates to CASSPGRTGGADTQYF.

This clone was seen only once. CDR3 sequence reads: CASTGGRVNTEAFF. For the CDR3, the DNA is TGCGCCAGCACCGGGGGACGGGTGAACACTGAAGCTTTCTTT. The V gene is TRBV5-1, the J gene TRBJ1-1, with D perhaps matching TRBD1 (5 bases). Germline assignment: CDR1 SGHRS and CDR2 YFSETQ. The CDR3 spans 14 residues. V was trimmed by 6 bases and J by 0 bases, leaving 12 bases between them.

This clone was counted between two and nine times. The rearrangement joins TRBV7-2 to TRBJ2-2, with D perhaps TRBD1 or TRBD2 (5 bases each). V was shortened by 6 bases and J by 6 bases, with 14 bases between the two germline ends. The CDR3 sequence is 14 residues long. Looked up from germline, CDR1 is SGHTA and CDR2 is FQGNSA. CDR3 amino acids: CASRAARDAGELFF. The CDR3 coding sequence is TGTGCCAGCAGGGCAGCCCGGGACGCCGGGGAGCTGTTTTTT.

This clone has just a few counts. The DNA for the CDR3 is TGTGCCAGCAGCACCGGGGGGCGGATAGGGGAGCTGTTTTTT. Its protein product is CASSTGGRIGELFF. This sequence joins TRBV9 and TRBJ2-2, with D possibly being TRBD2 (7 bases). V was pared by 4 bases and J by 8 bases, with 15 bases between. The germline CDR1 and CDR2 sequences are SGDLS and YYNGEE. CDR3 size: 14 residues.

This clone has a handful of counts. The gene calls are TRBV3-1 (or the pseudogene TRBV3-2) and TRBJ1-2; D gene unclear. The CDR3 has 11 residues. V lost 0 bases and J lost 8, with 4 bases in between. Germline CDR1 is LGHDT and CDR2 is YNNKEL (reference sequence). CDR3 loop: CASSQDTGYTF. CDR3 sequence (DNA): TGTGCCAGCAGCCAAGATACGGGCTACACCTTC.

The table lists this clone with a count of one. Written as DNA, the CDR3 is TGTGCCAGCAGCCCGGGGACAGGCGAGAACACTGAAGCTTTCTTT. It translates to CASSPGTGENTEAFF. The chain combines TRBV5-4 with TRBJ1-1, with 8 bases matching TRBD1. Germline values: CDR1 SGHNT, CDR2 YYREEE (reference sequence). Trimming removed 4 bases from V and 1 base from J; junction bases left unmatched: 6. The CDR3 extends over 15 amino acids.

The CDR3 nucleotides read TGTGCCAGCAGAACAGGGGGCGCATGGCAGCCCCAGCATTTT. It is translated as CASRTGGAWQPQHF. The gene calls are TRBV6-5 and TRBJ1-5, with 9 bases identical to TRBD1. CDR3 length: 14 amino acids. The V gene's germline CDR1 is MNHEY and CDR2 SVGAGI. With 6 bases clipped from V and 7 bases from J, the junction kept 7 bases outside the gene matches.

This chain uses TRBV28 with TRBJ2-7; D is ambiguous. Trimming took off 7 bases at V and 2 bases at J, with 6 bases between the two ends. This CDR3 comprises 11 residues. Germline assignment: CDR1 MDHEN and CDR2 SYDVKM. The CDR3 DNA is TGTGCCAGCACCAGCACCTACGAGCAGTACTTC. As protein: CASTSTYEQYF.

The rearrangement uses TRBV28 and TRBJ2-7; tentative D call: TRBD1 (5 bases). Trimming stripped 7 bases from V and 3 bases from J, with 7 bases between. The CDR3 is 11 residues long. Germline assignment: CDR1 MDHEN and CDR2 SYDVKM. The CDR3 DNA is TGTGCCAGCATCAGGGACTACGAGCAGTACTTC. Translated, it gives CASIRDYEQYF. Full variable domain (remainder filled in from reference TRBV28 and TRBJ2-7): DVKVTQSSRYLVKRTGEKVFLECVQDMDHENMFWYRQDPGLGLRLIYFSYDVKMKEKGDIPEGYSVSREKKERFSLILESASTNQTSMYLCASIRDYEQYFGPGTRLTVT.

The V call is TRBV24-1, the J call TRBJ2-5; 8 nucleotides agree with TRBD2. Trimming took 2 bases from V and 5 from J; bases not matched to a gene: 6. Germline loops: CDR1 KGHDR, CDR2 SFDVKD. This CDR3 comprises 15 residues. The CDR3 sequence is CATSDSLAGGETQYF. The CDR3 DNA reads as TGTGCCACCAGTGATTCCCTAGCGGGTGGGGAGACCCAGTACTTC.

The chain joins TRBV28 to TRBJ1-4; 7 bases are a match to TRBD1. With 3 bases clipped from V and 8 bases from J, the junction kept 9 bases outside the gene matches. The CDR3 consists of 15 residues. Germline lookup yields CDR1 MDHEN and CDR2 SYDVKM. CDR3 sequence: CASSFQGGGGEKLFF. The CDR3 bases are TGTGCCAGCAGTTTTCAGGGGGGAGGCGGCGAAAAACTGTTTTTT.

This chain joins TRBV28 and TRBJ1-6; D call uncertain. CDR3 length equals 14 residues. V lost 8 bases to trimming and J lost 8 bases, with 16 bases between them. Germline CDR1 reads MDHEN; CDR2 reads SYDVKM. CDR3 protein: CASGSTGWHSPLHF. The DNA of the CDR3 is TGTGCCAGCGGATCGACTGGGTGGCATTCACCCCTCCACTTT.

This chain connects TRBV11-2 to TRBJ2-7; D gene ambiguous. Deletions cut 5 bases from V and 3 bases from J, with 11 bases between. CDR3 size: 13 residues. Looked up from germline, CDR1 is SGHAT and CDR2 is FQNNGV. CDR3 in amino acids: CASSPSLVYEQYF. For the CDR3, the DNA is TGTGCCAGCAGCCCGAGTCTCGTCTACGAGCAGTACTTC.

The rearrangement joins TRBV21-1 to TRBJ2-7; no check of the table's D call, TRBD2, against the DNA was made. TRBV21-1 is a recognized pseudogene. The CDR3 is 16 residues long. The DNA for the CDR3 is TGTGCTTGGACCGGGACTAGCGGGAGTAGGTCCTACGAGCAGTACTTC. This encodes CAWTGTSGSRSYEQYF.

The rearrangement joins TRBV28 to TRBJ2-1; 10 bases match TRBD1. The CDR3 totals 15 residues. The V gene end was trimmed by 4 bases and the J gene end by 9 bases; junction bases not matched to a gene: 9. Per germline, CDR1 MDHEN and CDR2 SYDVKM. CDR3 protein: CASSSPGQGGGEQFF. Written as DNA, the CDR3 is TGTGCCAGCAGTTCCCCCGGACAGGGGGGGGGTGAGCAGTTCTTC.